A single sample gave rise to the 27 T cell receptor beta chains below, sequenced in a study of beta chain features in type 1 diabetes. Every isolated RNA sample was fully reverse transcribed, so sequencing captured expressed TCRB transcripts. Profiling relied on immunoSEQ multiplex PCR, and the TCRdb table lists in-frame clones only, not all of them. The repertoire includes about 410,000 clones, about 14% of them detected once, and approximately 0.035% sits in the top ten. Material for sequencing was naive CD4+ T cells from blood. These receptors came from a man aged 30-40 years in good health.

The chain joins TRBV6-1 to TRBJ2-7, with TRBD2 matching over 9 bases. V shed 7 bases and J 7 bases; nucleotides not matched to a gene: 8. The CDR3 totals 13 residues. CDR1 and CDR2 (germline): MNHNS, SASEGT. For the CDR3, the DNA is TGTGCCAGCACGGGGACTAGCAATGGTGAGCAGTACGTC. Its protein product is CASTGTSNGEQYV.

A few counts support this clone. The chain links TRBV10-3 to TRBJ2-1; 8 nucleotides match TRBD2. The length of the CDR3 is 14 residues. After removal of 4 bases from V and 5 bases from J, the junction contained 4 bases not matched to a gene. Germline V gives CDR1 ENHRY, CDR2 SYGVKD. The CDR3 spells CAISAGTRNNEQFF. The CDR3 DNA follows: TGTGCCATCAGTGCCGGGACTAGGAACAATGAGCAGTTCTTC.

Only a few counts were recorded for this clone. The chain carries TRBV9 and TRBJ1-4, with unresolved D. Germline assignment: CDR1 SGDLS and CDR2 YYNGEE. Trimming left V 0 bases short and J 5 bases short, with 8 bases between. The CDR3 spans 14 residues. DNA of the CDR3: TGTGCCAGCAGCGTAGTCGGAGGGAATGAAAAACTGTTTTTT. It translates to CASSVVGGNEKLFF.

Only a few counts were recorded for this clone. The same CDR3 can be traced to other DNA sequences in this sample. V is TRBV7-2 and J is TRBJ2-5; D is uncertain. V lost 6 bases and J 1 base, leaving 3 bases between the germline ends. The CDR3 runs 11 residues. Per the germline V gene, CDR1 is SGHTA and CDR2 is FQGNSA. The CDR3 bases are TGTGCCAGCAGGCTCCAAGAGACCCAGTACTTC. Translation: CASRLQETQYF.

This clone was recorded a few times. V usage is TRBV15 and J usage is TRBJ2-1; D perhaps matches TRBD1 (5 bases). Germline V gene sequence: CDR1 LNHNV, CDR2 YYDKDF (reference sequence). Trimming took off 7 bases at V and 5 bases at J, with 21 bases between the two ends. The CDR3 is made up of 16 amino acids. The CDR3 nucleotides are TGTGCCACCACGCAGATTAGGTTCAGGGATGACAATGAGCAGTTCTTC. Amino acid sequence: CATTQIRFRDDNEQFF.

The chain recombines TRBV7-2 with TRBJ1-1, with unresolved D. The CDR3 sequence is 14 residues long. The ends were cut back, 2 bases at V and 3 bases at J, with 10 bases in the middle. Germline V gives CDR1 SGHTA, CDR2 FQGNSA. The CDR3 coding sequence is TGTGCCAGCAGCTTAAGGCATTGGTACACTGAAGCTTTCTTT. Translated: CASSLRHWYTEAFF.

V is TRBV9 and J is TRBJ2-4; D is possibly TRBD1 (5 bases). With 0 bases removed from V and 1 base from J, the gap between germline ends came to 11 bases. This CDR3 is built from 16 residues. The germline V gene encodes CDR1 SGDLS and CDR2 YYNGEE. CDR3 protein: CASSVEAGWAKNIQYF. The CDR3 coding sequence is TGTGCCAGCAGCGTAGAGGCAGGGTGGGCCAAAAACATTCAGTACTTC.

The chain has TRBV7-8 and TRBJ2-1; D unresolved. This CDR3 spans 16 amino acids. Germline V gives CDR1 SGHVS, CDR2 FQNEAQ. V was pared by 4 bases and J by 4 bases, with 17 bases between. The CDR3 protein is CASSYLGSTGYNEQFF. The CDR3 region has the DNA TGTGCCAGCAGCTACCTAGGTTCTACTGGGTACAATGAGCAGTTCTTC.

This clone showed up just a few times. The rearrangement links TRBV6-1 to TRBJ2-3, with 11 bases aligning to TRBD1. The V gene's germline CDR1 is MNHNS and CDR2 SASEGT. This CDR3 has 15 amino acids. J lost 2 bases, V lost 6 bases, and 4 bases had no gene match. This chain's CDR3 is CASSWTGGATDTQYF. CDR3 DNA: TGTGCCAGCAGCTGGACAGGGGGCGCCACAGATACGCAGTATTTT.

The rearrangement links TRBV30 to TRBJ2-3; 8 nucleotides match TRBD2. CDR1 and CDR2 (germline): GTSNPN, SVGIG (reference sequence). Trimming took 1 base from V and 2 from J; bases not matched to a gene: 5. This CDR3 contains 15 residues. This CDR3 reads CAWSGIAGFTDTQYF. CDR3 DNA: TGTGCCTGGAGTGGTATAGCGGGATTCACAGATACGCAGTATTTT. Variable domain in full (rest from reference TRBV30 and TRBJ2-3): SQTIHQWPATLVQPVGSPLSLECTVEGTSNPNLYWYRQAAGRGLQLLFYSVGIGQISSEVPQNLSASRPQDRQFILSSKKLLLSDSGFYLCAWSGIAGFTDTQYFGPGTRLTVL.

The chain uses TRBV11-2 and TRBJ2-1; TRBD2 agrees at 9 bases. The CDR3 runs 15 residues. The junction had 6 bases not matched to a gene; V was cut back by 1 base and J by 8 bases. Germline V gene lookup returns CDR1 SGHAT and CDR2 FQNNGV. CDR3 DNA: TGTGCCAGCAGCTTAGGGCTAGCGGGACGGGATGAGCAGTTCTTC. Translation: CASSLGLAGRDEQFF.

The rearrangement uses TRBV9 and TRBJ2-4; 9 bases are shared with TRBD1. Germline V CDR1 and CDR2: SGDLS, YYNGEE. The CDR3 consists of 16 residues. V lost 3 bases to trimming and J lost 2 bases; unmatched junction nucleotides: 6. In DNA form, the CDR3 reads TGTGCCAGCAGCGGACTCGACAGGGGGTCCAAAAACATTCAGTACTTC. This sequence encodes CASSGLDRGSKNIQYF. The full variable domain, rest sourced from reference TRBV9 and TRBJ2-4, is DSGVTQTPKHLITATGQRVTLRCSPRSGDLSVYWYQQSLDQGLQFLIQYYNGEERAKGNILERFSAQQFPDLHSELNLSSLELGDSALYFCASSGLDRGSKNIQYFGAGTRLSVL.

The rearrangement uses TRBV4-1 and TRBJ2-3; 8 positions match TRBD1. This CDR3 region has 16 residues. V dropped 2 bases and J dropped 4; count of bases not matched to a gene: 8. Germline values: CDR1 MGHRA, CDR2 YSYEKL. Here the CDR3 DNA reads TGCGCCAGCAGCCAACCTCGGACAGGGACCGCAGATACGCAGTATTTT. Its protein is CASSQPRTGTADTQYF.

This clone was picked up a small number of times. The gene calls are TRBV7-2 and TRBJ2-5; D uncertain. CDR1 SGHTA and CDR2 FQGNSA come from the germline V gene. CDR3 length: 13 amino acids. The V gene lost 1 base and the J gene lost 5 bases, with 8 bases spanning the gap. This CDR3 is CASSLGVLETQYF. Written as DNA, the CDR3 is TGTGCCAGCAGCTTAGGGGTTCTGGAGACCCAGTACTTC. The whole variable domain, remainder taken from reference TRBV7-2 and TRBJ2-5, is GAGVSQSPSNKVTEKGKDVELRCDPISGHTALYWYRQSLGQGLEFLIYFQGNSAPDKSGLPSDRFSAERTGGSVSTLTIQRTQQEDSAVYLCASSLGVLETQYFGPGTRLLVL.

The CDR3: CSVRYSDTQYF. The CDR3 DNA sequence: TGCAGCGTTCGTTATTCGGATACGCAGTATTTT. The genes are TRBV29-1 and TRBJ2-3; no firm D call. V lost 5 bases, J lost 6 bases, and 9 bases lay in between. The CDR3 is 11 residues long. Per the germline V gene, CDR1 is SQVTM and CDR2 is ANQGSEA.

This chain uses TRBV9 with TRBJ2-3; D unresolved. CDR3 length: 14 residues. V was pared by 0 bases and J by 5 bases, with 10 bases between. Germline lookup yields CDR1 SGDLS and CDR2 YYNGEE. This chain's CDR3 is CASSVAPWGDTQYF. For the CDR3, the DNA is TGTGCCAGCAGCGTAGCTCCCTGGGGAGATACGCAGTATTTT.

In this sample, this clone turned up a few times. The CDR3 loop reads CASSPRLAEYYNEQFF. The CDR3 coding sequence is TGTGCCAGCAGCCCGAGACTAGCGGAGTACTACAATGAGCAGTTCTTC. The chain couples TRBV7-9 to TRBJ2-1, with TRBD2 matching 9 bases. The CDR3 runs 16 residues. Germline CDR1 reads SEHNR; CDR2 reads FQNEAQ (reference sequence). V shed 5 bases, J shed 3 bases, and the junction held 8 bases outside the gene matches. The complete variable domain, with remaining parts taken from reference TRBV7-9 and TRBJ2-1, reads DTGVSQNPRHKITKRGQNVTFRCDPISEHNRLYWYRQTLGQGPEFLTYFQNEAQLEKSRLLSDRFSAERPKGSFSTLEIQRTEQGDSAMYLCASSPRLAEYYNEQFFGPGTRLTVL.

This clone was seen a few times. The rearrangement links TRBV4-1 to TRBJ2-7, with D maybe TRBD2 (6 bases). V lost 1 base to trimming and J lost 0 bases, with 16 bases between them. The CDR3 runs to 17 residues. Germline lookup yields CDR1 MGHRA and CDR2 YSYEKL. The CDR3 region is CASSQGGTSSASYEQYF. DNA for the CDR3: TGCGCCAGCAGCCAAGGCGGGACTTCATCCGCCTCCTACGAGCAGTACTTC.

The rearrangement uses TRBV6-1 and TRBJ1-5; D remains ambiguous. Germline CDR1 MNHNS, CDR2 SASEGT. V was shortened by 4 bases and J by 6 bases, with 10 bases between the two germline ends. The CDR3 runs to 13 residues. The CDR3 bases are TGTGCCAGCAGTGGGGCAGGCAGTCAGCCCCAGCATTTT. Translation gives CASSGAGSQPQHF.

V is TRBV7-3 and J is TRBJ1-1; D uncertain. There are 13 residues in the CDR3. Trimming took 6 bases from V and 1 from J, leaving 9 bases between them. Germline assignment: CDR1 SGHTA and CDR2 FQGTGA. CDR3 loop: CASSREPNTEAFF. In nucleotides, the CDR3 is TGTGCCAGCAGTAGAGAACCGAACACTGAAGCTTTCTTT. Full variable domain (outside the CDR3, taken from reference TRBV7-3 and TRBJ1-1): GAGVSQTPSNKVTEKGKYVELRCDPISGHTALYWYRQSLGQGPEFLIYFQGTGAADDSGLPNDRFFAVRPEGSVSTLKIQRTERGDSAVYLCASSREPNTEAFFGQGTRLTVV.

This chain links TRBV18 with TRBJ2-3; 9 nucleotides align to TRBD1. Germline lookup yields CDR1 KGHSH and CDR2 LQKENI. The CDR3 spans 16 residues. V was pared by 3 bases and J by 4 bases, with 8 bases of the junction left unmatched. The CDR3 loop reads CASSPGTGQLADTQYF. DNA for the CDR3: TGTGCCAGCTCACCTGGGACAGGGCAGTTGGCAGATACGCAGTATTTT.

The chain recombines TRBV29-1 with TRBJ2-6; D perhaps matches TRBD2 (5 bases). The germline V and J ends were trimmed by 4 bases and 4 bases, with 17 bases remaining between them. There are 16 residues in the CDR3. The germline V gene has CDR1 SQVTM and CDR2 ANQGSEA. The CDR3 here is CSVGVRESNGANVLTF. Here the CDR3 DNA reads TGCAGCGTTGGAGTAAGGGAGAGTAACGGGGCCAACGTCCTGACTTTC. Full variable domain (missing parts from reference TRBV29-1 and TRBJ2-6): SAVISQKPSRDICQRGTSLTIQCQVDSQVTMMFWYRQQPGQSLTLIATANQGSEATYESGFVIDKFPISRPNLTFSTLTVSNMSPEDSSIYLCSVGVRESNGANVLTFGAGSRLTVL.

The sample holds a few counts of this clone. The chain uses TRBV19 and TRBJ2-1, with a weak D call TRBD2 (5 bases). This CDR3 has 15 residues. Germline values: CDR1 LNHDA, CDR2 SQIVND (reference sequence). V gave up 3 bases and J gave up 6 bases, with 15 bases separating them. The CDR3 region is CASSMGPGTLNEQFF. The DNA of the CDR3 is TGTGCCAGTAGTATGGGTCCGGGAACCCTCAATGAGCAGTTCTTC.

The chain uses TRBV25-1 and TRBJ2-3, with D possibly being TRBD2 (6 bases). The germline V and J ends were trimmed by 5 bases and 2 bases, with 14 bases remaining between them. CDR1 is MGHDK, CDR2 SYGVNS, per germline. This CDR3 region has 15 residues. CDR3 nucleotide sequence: TGTGCCAGCAGTCCCCGGGAGAAGGCCACAGATACGCAGTATTTT. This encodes CASSPREKATDTQYF.

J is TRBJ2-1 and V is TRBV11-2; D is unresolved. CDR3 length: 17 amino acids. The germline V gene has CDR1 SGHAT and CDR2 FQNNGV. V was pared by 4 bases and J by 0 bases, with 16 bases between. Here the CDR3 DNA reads TGTGCCAGCAGCTCCCTGCGGACCTTCAGCTCCTACAATGAGCAGTTCTTC. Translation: CASSSLRTFSSYNEQFF.

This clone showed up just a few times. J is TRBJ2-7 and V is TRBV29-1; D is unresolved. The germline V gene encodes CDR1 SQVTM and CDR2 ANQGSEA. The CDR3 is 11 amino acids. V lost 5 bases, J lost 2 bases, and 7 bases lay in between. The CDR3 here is CSVTAPYEQYF. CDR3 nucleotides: TGCAGCGTTACCGCCCCCTACGAGCAGTACTTC.

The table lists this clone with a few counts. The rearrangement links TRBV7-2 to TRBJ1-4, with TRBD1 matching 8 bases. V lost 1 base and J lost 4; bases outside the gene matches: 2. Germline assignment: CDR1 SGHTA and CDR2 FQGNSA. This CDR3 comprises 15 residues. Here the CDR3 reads CASSLGTGNNEKLFF. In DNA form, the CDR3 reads TGTGCCAGCAGCTTAGGGACAGGGAATAATGAAAAACTGTTTTTT.